The rows below give T cell receptor beta chains drawn from one sample of a study of T cells in localized non-small cell lung cancer. TCRdb keeps only in-frame clones here, not all; method: immunoSEQ multiplex PCR. The top ten clones hold under 5% of a sample with tens of thousands of clones, 75% to 85% of them seen once. Sequenced material: PBMCs, taken before any cancer treatment. The receptor set was obtained from a man between 35 and 75 years old with stage II lung adenocarcinoma. The CDR3 runs from the conserved cysteine through the conserved F or W. The D gene is left open where the match is weak. Rows may omit the clone size; those that give it use once, few, many or a size class.

TRBD1,TRBJ1-6,TRBV6-5,-,CASTPGQAPYSPLHF,TGTGCCAGCACTCCGGGACAGGCGCCTTATTCACCCCTCCACTTT
-,TRBJ1-1,TRBV27,-,CASSSPSQANTEAFF,TGTGCCAGCAGTTCGCCGAGTCAGGCGAACACTGAAGCTTTCTTT
-,TRBJ2-2,TRBV5-5,-,CASGRNGELFF,TGTGCCAGCGGCAGGAACGGGGAGCTGTTTTTT
TRBD1,TRBJ2-7,TRBV5-4,-,CASSSRDRGPYEQYF,TGTGCCAGCAGCAGCCGGGACAGGGGCCCCTACGAGCAGTACTTC
-,TRBJ2-3,TRBV9,-,CASSRTPTTRTDTQYF,TGTGCCAGCAGCCGTACACCAACGACACGCACAGATACGCAGTATTTT
-,TRBJ2-1,TRBV28,-,CASSPASSRNEQFF,TGTGCCAGCAGCCCCGCTTCTTCCCGCAATGAGCAGTTCTTC
-,TRBJ1-4,TRBV4-2,-,CASSQELPGRDEKLFF,TGTGCCAGCAGCCAAGAGCTGCCAGGGCGGGATGAAAAACTGTTTTTT
-,TRBJ2-7,TRBV10-3,-,CAISETRAPYEQYF,TGTGCCATCAGTGAGACCCGAGCCCCCTACGAGCAGTACTTC
TRBD2,TRBJ2-3,TRBV7-9,-,CASSLAMSGRGDTQYF,TGTGCCAGCAGCTTAGCGATGAGCGGGAGAGGGGATACGCAGTATTTT
TRBD1,TRBJ2-5,TRBV11-3,-,CASSSRGREETQYF,TGTGCCAGCAGCTCCAGGGGGCGGGAAGAGACCCAGTACTTC
TRBD1,TRBJ1-2,TRBV6-1,once,CASSAGQGTYGYTF,TGTGCCAGCAGTGCGGGACAGGGCACCTATGGCTACACCTTC
TRBD1,TRBJ1-1,TRBV10-2,-,CASTAQDRPTEAFF,TGCGCCAGCACGGCCCAGGACAGGCCCACTGAAGCTTTCTTT
-,TRBJ2-4,TRBV5-1,once,CASSLVSRGAKNIQYF,TGCGCCAGCAGCTTGGTCTCTCGAGGGGCCAAAAACATTCAGTACTTC
-,TRBJ1-5,TRBV6-1,-,CASWEVLGSNQPQHF,TGTGCCAGCTGGGAGGTGTTAGGGAGCAATCAGCCCCAGCATTTT
-,TRBJ2-2,TRBV12-5,-,CASGLSQLPGALFTGELFF,TGTGCTAGTGGTTTGAGTCAACTACCGGGAGCCCTTTTCACCGGGGAGCTGTTTTTT
-,TRBJ1-1,TRBV4-1,-,CASSQDGRGAEAFF,TGCGCCAGCAGCCAAGATGGAAGGGGCGCTGAAGCTTTCTTT
TRBD2,TRBJ2-1,TRBV19,-,CASSIDLGGRARNEQFF,TGTGCCAGTAGTATAGATTTGGGCGGGAGGGCCAGGAATGAGCAGTTCTTC
TRBD2,TRBJ2-2,TRBV11-3,-,CASTARRTSPNTGELFF,TGTGCCAGCACAGCTAGAAGGACTAGCCCGAACACCGGGGAGCTGTTTTTT
TRBD1,TRBJ1-3,TRBV7-8,-,CASSSQGVSGNTIYF,TGTGCCAGCAGCTCCCAGGGGGTGTCTGGAAACACCATATATTTT
-,TRBJ2-1,TRBV29-1,-,CSVEAKGRYNEQFF,TGCAGCGTTGAAGCCAAAGGCAGGTACAATGAGCAGTTCTTC
-,TRBJ1-1,TRBV11-2,-,CASSPGAEAFF,TGTGCCAGCAGCCCTGGGGCTGAAGCTTTCTTT
-,TRBJ2-7,TRBV7-3,-,CASSPDGSYEQYF,TGTGCCAGCAGCCCCGACGGCTCCTACGAGCAGTACTTC
TRBD1,TRBJ1-2,TRBV7-9,-,CASSLATGDDGYTF,TGTGCCAGCAGCTTAGCGACAGGGGACGATGGCTACACCTTC
-,TRBJ2-1,TRBV18,-,CASSLLGGRDEQFF,TGTGCCAGCTCATTACTAGGGGGTAGGGATGAGCAGTTCTTC
TRBD2,TRBJ2-1,TRBV19,few,CASSISGIPYNEQFF,TGTGCCAGTAGTATAAGCGGGATCCCCTACAATGAGCAGTTCTTC
TRBD1,TRBJ2-7,TRBV2,-,CASRGQGGGEQYF,TGTGCCAGCAGGGGACAGGGAGGAGGCGAGCAGTACTTC
-,TRBJ1-3,TRBV7-9,-,CASSSMEARSGNTIYF,TGTGCCAGCAGCTCTATGGAGGCACGCTCTGGAAACACCATATATTTT
TRBD1,TRBJ2-3,TRBV4-1,-,CASSPRQGVHTDTQYF,TGCGCCAGCAGCCCCAGACAGGGGGTGCACACAGATACGCAGTATTTT
TRBD2,TRBJ2-3,TRBV6-5,once,CASSSAGGPGTDTQYF,TGTGCCAGCAGTTCAGCGGGAGGGCCGGGCACAGATACGCAGTATTTT
-,TRBJ2-4,TRBV2,-,CASRGTLAKNIQYF,TGTGCCAGCAGGGGGACACTAGCCAAAAACATTCAGTACTTC
TRBD1,TRBJ2-4,TRBV6-5,-,CASSYSGGDRGNIQYF,TGTGCCAGCAGTTACTCAGGCGGAGACAGGGGAAACATTCAGTACTTC
-,TRBJ1-4,TRBV19,-,CASSRQVAGEKLFF,TGTGCCAGTAGTCGACAGGTGGCGGGTGAAAAACTGTTTTTT
TRBD2,TRBJ2-1,TRBV7-2,once,CASSLVGTSGSYNEQFF,TGTGCCAGCAGCTTAGTGGGGACTAGCGGGAGCTACAATGAGCAGTTCTTC
TRBD2,TRBJ2-2,TRBV15,-,CATSRGASGSGTGELFF,TGTGCCACCAGCAGAGGCGCTAGCGGGAGTGGCACCGGGGAGCTGTTTTTT
TRBD1,TRBJ1-1,TRBV15,-,CATSKDREGTEAFF,TGTGCCACCAGCAAAGACAGGGAGGGCACTGAAGCTTTCTTT
TRBD2,TRBJ2-5,TRBV5-6,-,CASSRGLVAETQYF,TGTGCCAGCAGCCGGGGACTAGTTGCGGAGACCCAGTACTTC
-,TRBJ1-1,TRBV29-1,-,CSVERQGNTEAFF,TGCAGCGTTGAGCGGCAGGGAAACACTGAAGCTTTCTTT
-,TRBJ2-1,TRBV7-6,-,CASSLRALSSYNEQFF,TGTGCCAGCAGCTTAAGAGCTCTCAGCTCCTACAATGAGCAGTTCTTC
-,TRBJ2-5,TRBV5-1,-,CASSLFEVETQYF,TGCGCCAGCAGCTTGTTCGAAGTAGAGACCCAGTACTTC
-,TRBJ2-3,TRBV13,-,CASSLGGSPSTDTQYF,TGTGCCAGCAGCTTAGGTGGGAGTCCAAGCACAGATACGCAGTATTTT
-,TRBJ1-2,TRBV7-9,-,CASSLRRTDYTF,TGTGCCAGCAGCTTACGAAGGACGGACTACACCTTC
-,TRBJ1-5,TRBV19,-,CASRKNMRSNQPQHF,TGTGCCAGTAGGAAAAATATGCGTAGCAATCAGCCCCAGCATTTT
TRBD2,TRBJ2-2,TRBV18,few,CASSPPLAGGTGELFF,TGTGCCAGCTCACCTCCCCTAGCGGGAGGGACCGGGGAGCTGTTTTTT
-,TRBJ2-3,TRBV11-3,-,CASSLSRTDTQYF,TGTGCCAGCAGCCTATCTAGGACAGATACGCAGTATTTT
-,TRBJ1-5,TRBV19,-,CASSIRDNQPQHF,TGTGCCAGTAGTATCAGGGACAATCAGCCCCAGCATTTT
TRBD1,TRBJ1-5,TRBV19,-,CASSINQGDQPQHF,TGTGCCAGTAGTATCAATCAGGGGGATCAGCCCCAGCATTTT
-,TRBJ1-1,TRBV27,-,CASSKGQNTEAFF,TGTGCCAGCAGTAAGGGCCAGAACACTGAAGCTTTCTTT
TRBD1,TRBJ1-1,TRBV18,-,CASSTDRDTEAFF,TGTGCCAGCTCAACGGACAGGGATACTGAAGCTTTCTTT
-,TRBJ1-1,TRBV28,-,CASTLGGFTEAFF,TGTGCCAGCACCCTAGGAGGGTTCACTGAAGCTTTCTTT
-,TRBJ2-7,TRBV15,-,CATSRDISGSYEQYF,TGTGCCACCAGCAGAGATATTAGCGGATCTTACGAGCAGTACTTC
TRBD2,TRBJ2-7,TRBV18,-,CASSPSRGRQYEQYF,TGTGCCAGCTCACCAAGTCGCGGGAGGCAATACGAGCAGTACTTC
-,TRBJ2-7,TRBV6-1,-,CASREAGTPTYEQYF,TGTGCCAGCCGCGAGGCAGGGACACCTACCTACGAGCAGTACTTC
TRBD1,TRBJ2-5,TRBV5-1,few,CASSPTGQVQETQYF,TGCGCCAGCAGCCCGACGGGACAGGTCCAAGAGACCCAGTACTTC
-,TRBJ2-5,TRBV7-9,few,CASSFQVSQETQYF,TGTGCCAGCAGCTTCCAGGTGTCCCAAGAGACCCAGTACTTC
-,TRBJ1-2,TRBV25-1,-,CASSAGPNYGYTF,TGTGCCAGCAGTGCCGGGCCTAACTATGGCTACACCTTC